Below are 20 T cell receptor beta chains sequenced from a single sample in a study of T-cell reconstitution after alpha-beta-depleted transplantation in children. Unique molecular identifiers were used to barcode this TCRbeta library. TCRdb recomputed calls from the PCR reads with MiXCR, one row per CDR3 protein. The sample has 85,000 to 120,000 distinct CDR3 sequences; 6% to 9% are singletons. Material: PBMCs, obtained before TCRalphabeta/CD19-depleted stem cell transplant. Receptor source: a boy between 2 and 15 years old with acute lymphoblastic leukemia, due to receive a stem cell transplant.

The table lists this clonotype with many counts. This sequence joins TRBV5-1 and TRBJ1-2; tentative D call: TRBD1 (5 bases). Germline values: CDR1 SGHRS, CDR2 YFSETQ. Trimming cost V 1 base and J 0 bases, with 13 bases left between them. This CDR3 comprises 16 residues. The CDR3 bases are TGCGCCAGCAGCTTGAACCGGGACGGTGCTAACTATGGCTACACCTTC. It yields the protein CASSLNRDGANYGYTF.

The sample holds many counts of this clonotype. The rearrangement uses TRBV27 and TRBJ2-7; 10 bases are a match to TRBD2. Germline CDR1 and CDR2: MNHEY and SMNVEV (reference sequence). V was clipped by 0 bases and J by 6 bases; unmatched bases: 5. CDR3 length equals 15 residues. This CDR3 is CASSLSASGGLEQYF. CDR3 DNA sequence: TGTGCCAGCAGTTTATCGGCTAGCGGGGGCCTCGAGCAGTACTTC.

This clonotype showed up just a few times. The rearrangement uses TRBV5-1 and TRBJ2-3; D gene unclear. This CDR3 is built from 15 residues. Between the trimmed V and J ends, which lost 4 bases and 2 bases, there was a span of 14 bases. Per germline, CDR1 SGHRS and CDR2 YFSETQ. CDR3 in amino acids: CASSPSGPDTDTQYF. Here the CDR3 DNA reads TGCGCCAGCAGCCCCTCCGGGCCAGACACAGATACGCAGTATTTT.

This clonotype has at least ten counts. The V call is TRBV5-5, the J call TRBJ1-2; TRBD1 is a possible D gene (6 bases). Germline assignment: CDR1 SGHKS and CDR2 YYEKEE (reference sequence). The length of the CDR3 is 14 residues. Trimming took off 4 bases at V and 3 bases at J, with 13 bases between the two ends. The CDR3: CASSREQGYYGYTF. The CDR3, as DNA: TGTGCCAGCAGCAGAGAACAGGGCTACTATGGCTACACCTTC.

The sample holds many counts of this clonotype. This chain joins TRBV11-2 and TRBJ2-7; tentative D call: TRBD2 (5 bases). Between the trimmed V and J ends, which lost 2 bases and 2 bases, there was a span of 7 bases. Germline V lookup: CDR1 SGHAT, CDR2 FQNNGV. This CDR3 is built from 13 residues. CDR3 residues: CASSLLGAYEQYF. DNA for the CDR3: TGTGCCAGCAGCTTACTGGGAGCCTACGAGCAGTACTTC.

The chain's CDR3 is CATDDRGPRSTQYF. In nucleotides, the CDR3 is TGTGCCACCGACGACAGGGGCCCAAGGAGTACGCAGTATTTT. The genes are TRBV28 and TRBJ2-3; 8 nucleotides align to TRBD1. CDR3 length: 14 amino acids. V gave up 10 bases and J gave up 8 bases; unmatched junction bases: 14. Per the germline V gene, CDR1 is MDHEN and CDR2 is SYDVKM.

The rearrangement joins TRBV2 to TRBJ2-5; D perhaps matches TRBD2 (6 bases). The V gene's germline CDR1 is SNHLY and CDR2 FYNNEI. V lost 8 bases and J lost 4, with 20 bases in between. This CDR3 spans 15 amino acids. The CDR3 spells CASSQGDSTPETQYF. CDR3 nucleotides: TGTGCCAGCTCTCAAGGGGACTCCACCCCAGAGACCCAGTACTTC.

This clonotype was counted at least ten times. The rearrangement links TRBV7-9 to TRBJ2-7; D is perhaps TRBD1 or TRBD2 (6 bases each). The CDR3 has 14 amino acids. Trimming took 4 bases from V and 7 from J, leaving 17 bases between them. The germline V gene has CDR1 SEHNR and CDR2 FQNEAQ (reference sequence). The CDR3 spells CASSWVGGREEQYF. CDR3 bases: TGTGCCAGCAGCTGGGTCGGGGGCCGCGAGGAGCAGTACTTC.

The genes are TRBV2 and TRBJ2-3; the match to TRBD1 covers 9 bases. This CDR3 is 20 amino acids long. V trimming: 6 bases; J trimming: 0 bases; junction bases outside the gene matches: 19. Germline-derived CDR1 and CDR2 are SNHLY and FYNNEI. CDR3 residues: CASSQPSPGTGPVSTDTQYF. The CDR3 DNA reads as TGTGCCAGCAGCCAACCGAGTCCCGGGACAGGGCCAGTTAGCACAGATACGCAGTATTTT.

At least ten counts were recorded for this clonotype. The gene calls are TRBV7-8 and TRBJ1-5, with D possibly matching TRBD1 (6 bases). With 1 base removed from V and 3 bases from J, the gap between germline ends came to 13 bases. The length of the CDR3 is 16 residues. CDR1 is SGHVS, CDR2 FQNEAQ, per germline. CDR3 nucleotides: TGTGCCAGCAGCTTAGGATACACAGGGCCCAATCAGCCCCAGCATTTT. Its translation: CASSLGYTGPNQPQHF.

This clonotype was recorded at least ten times. V and J are TRBV6-6 and TRBJ2-1; a possible D gene is TRBD1 (6 bases). This CDR3 spans 11 amino acids. V shed 7 bases and J shed 5 bases, with 6 bases lying between them. CDR1 is MNHNY, CDR2 SVGAGI, per germline (reference sequence). Written as DNA, the CDR3 is TGTGCCAGCACAGGGGACAATGAGCAGTTCTTC. It yields the protein CASTGDNEQFF.

This clonotype was observed a few times. This chain connects TRBV5-8 to TRBJ2-3; D gene uncertain. Trimming left V 1 base short and J 0 bases short, with 3 bases between. From germline, CDR1 is SGHTS and CDR2 YDEGEE. The CDR3 consists of 13 residues. Here the CDR3 DNA reads TGTGCCAGCAGCTTGAGAAGCACAGATACGCAGTATTTT. This encodes CASSLRSTDTQYF.

In this sample, this clonotype turned up many times. The rearrangement joins TRBV5-1 to TRBJ2-3; perhaps D is TRBD1 or TRBD2 (5 bases each). CDR3 length equals 14 residues. CDR1 and CDR2 from the germline V gene are SGHRS and YFSETQ. The germline V and J ends were trimmed by 5 bases and 5 bases, with 15 bases remaining between them. The CDR3, as DNA: TGCGCCAGCAGTAAGGACGGGGCGGGAGATACGCAGTATTTT. This codes for CASSKDGAGDTQYF.

There are many counts of this clonotype. The chain is built from TRBV7-2 and TRBJ2-2, with D possibly called TRBD1 or TRBD2 (5 bases each). V lost 1 base, J lost 5 bases, and 11 bases lay in between. Germline V gives CDR1 SGHTA, CDR2 FQGNSA. The CDR3 covers 15 residues. CDR3 sequence reads: CASSLGGAGTGELFF. CDR3 DNA sequence: TGTGCCAGCAGCTTAGGTGGGGCGGGTACCGGGGAGCTGTTTTTT.

V is TRBV7-9 and J is TRBJ1-2, with no clear D. The CDR3 is 15 residues long. Trimming took 1 base from V and 7 from J, leaving 16 bases between them. Germline V gene lookup returns CDR1 SEHNR and CDR2 FQNEAQ (reference sequence). Here the CDR3 reads CASSLGNLREAGYTF. The CDR3 DNA is TGTGCCAGCAGCTTAGGAAACCTCCGGGAGGCTGGCTACACCTTC.

The chain links TRBV5-6 to TRBJ2-5, with D perhaps TRBD1 or TRBD2 (5 bases each). This CDR3 is built from 13 residues. Trimming left V 3 bases short and J 5 bases short, with 11 bases between. Germline loops: CDR1 SGHDT, CDR2 YYEEEE. This CDR3 is CASSWTGPETQYF. The CDR3 DNA reads as TGTGCCAGCAGCTGGACGGGGCCGGAGACCCAGTACTTC.

This clonotype was seen many times. The V and J genes are TRBV20-1 and TRBJ2-5; 9 bases map to TRBD2. Trimming removed 6 bases from V and 3 bases from J; junction bases left unmatched: 5. Per germline, CDR1 DFQATT and CDR2 SNEGSKA (reference sequence). This CDR3 has 13 amino acids. CDR3 in amino acids: CSARGGAKETQYF. The CDR3 nucleotides read TGCAGTGCACGCGGGGGGGCGAAAGAGACCCAGTACTTC.

At least ten counts were recorded for this clonotype. This chain links TRBV5-1 with TRBJ1-1; D remains ambiguous. The CDR3 totals 14 residues. Germline V lookup: CDR1 SGHRS, CDR2 YFSETQ. The V gene lost 7 bases and the J gene lost 2 bases, with 15 bases spanning the gap. The DNA of the CDR3 is TGCGCCAGCCGCGCCGGCGCGGAAAACACTGAAGCTTTCTTT. Translated: CASRAGAENTEAFF. The complete variable domain, with remaining parts taken from reference TRBV5-1 and TRBJ1-1, reads KAGVTQTPRYLIKTRGQQVTLSCSPISGHRSVSWYQQTPGQGLQFLFEYFSETQRNKGNFPGRFSGRQFSNSRSEMNVSTLELGDSALYLCASRAGAENTEAFFGQGTRLTVV.

This clonotype showed up many times. The V and J genes are TRBV5-1 and TRBJ1-1; D possibly corresponds to TRBD1 (5 bases). Between the trimmed V and J ends, which lost 0 bases and 4 bases, there was a span of 16 bases. Per the germline V gene, CDR1 is SGHRS and CDR2 is YFSETQ. The CDR3 extends over 16 amino acids. CDR3 amino acids: CASSLGQYNGGTEAFF. The CDR3 DNA sequence: TGCGCCAGCAGCTTGGGACAGTACAATGGAGGCACTGAAGCTTTCTTT. Combining the CDR3 with reference TRBV5-1 and TRBJ1-1 gives the whole variable domain KAGVTQTPRYLIKTRGQQVTLSCSPISGHRSVSWYQQTPGQGLQFLFEYFSETQRNKGNFPGRFSGRQFSNSRSEMNVSTLELGDSALYLCASSLGQYNGGTEAFFGQGTRLTVV.

This clonotype was counted only a few times. The chain couples TRBV6-5 to TRBJ2-1, with 12 bases aligning to TRBD1. Germline V gives CDR1 MNHEY, CDR2 SVGAGI. After removal of 4 bases from V and 6 bases from J, the junction contained 4 bases not matched to a gene. CDR3 size: 15 residues. CDR3 nucleotides: TGTGCCAGCAGTTGGGGGACAGGGGGCTTCAATGAGCAGTTCTTC. Its protein product is CASSWGTGGFNEQFF.